This T cell receptor beta chain was identified during a study of blood T cell repertoires in COVID-19. About the research overall: Researchers got acute and convalescent COVID-19 samples from the United States, Italy and Spain.

Some clones are missing from TCRdb's copy, which holds only in-frame ones; the method was immunoSEQ multiplex PCR. The sample holds 150,000 to 200,000 clones, roughly 88% seen once. This CDR3 region has 13 residues. The germline V gene has CDR1 MNHEY and CDR2 SMNVEV (reference sequence). V lost 4 bases and J lost 4; bases outside the gene matches: 2. The V and J genes are TRBV27 and TRBJ2-7; 9 nucleotides agree with TRBD1. This TCR was sampled from a man between 18 and 29 years old with acute or convalescent COVID-19. What was sequenced was peripheral blood. CDR3 protein: CASSWGQGYEQYF. CDR3 DNA sequence: TGTGCCAGCAGTTGGGGACAGGGATACGAGCAGTACTTC.